These 8 T cell receptor beta chains were sequenced from one sample in a study of shared T cell receptors in the human thymus. Measured with immunoSEQ multiplex PCR; TCRdb has only the in-frame clones, and not every one. The repertoire holds approximately 490,000 clones, more than 75% seen once, with about 0.012% in the top ten. Another study also made use of these data, one on human thymus T cells.

Sequenced: thymocytes. The receptors were gathered from a boy in the first two years of life with a congenital heart defect.

The chain has TRBV7-8 and TRBJ2-1, with 8 bases that match TRBD2. The CDR3 has 20 residues. Germline V gene data show CDR1 as SGHVS and CDR2 as FQNEAQ. J was trimmed by 2 bases and V by 5 bases; bases with no gene match: 20. CDR3 residues: CASSTEDGLLAGRAYNEQFF. Written as DNA, the CDR3 is TGTGCCAGCAGCACAGAGGACGGACTTTTAGCGGGGAGGGCCTACAATGAGCAGTTCTTC.

This clone was seen a handful of times. The chain is built from TRBV10-3 and TRBJ2-7; TRBD1 matches at 7 bases. The CDR3 runs 16 residues. V was clipped by 0 bases and J by 4 bases; unmatched bases: 9. The germline gives CDR1 ENHRY, CDR2 SYGVKD. The CDR3 reads CAISESGGRVGYEQYF. The CDR3 DNA sequence: TGTGCCATCAGTGAGTCAGGGGGCAGGGTCGGTTACGAGCAGTACTTC.

The chain employs TRBV25-1 and TRBJ2-1; the match to TRBD2 covers 8 bases. Trimming at V came to 6 bases and at J to 5 bases, leaving 15 bases not matched to a gene. The CDR3 length is 17 residues. The germline CDR1 and CDR2 sequences are MGHDK and SYGVNS. CDR3 nucleotides: TGTGCCAGCAGGGGACCTGGAGCGGGAGAAGGGGACAATGAGCAGTTCTTC. Protein: CASRGPGAGEGDNEQFF.

This clone was counted only a few times. This chain links TRBV10-2 with TRBJ2-1, with 11 positions matching TRBD1. CDR1 is WSHSY, CDR2 SAAADI, per germline. The CDR3 consists of 15 residues. The junction had 10 bases not matched to a gene; V was cut back by 6 bases and J by 9 bases. The CDR3 reads CASRAPDRGLGEQFF. The CDR3 coding sequence is TGCGCCAGCAGAGCACCGGACAGGGGGCTGGGTGAGCAGTTCTTC.

The chain combines TRBV27 with TRBJ2-7, with D perhaps TRBD1 (7 bases). This CDR3 is built from 15 residues. Germline CDR1 MNHEY, CDR2 SMNVEV (reference sequence). V lost 3 bases and J 0 bases, leaving 12 bases between the germline ends. CDR3 amino acids: CASSFRQGLSYEQYF. CDR3 DNA: TGTGCCAGCAGTTTCCGACAGGGACTCTCCTACGAGCAGTACTTC.

The chain has TRBV9 and TRBJ2-3, with 10 bases identical to TRBD2. CDR1 is SGDLS, CDR2 YYNGEE, per germline. V lost 4 bases to trimming and J lost 4 bases; unmatched junction nucleotides: 9. The CDR3 consists of 16 residues. The CDR3 here is CASSTRAGGPADTQYF. CDR3 in DNA: TGTGCCAGCAGCACCCGAGCGGGAGGGCCGGCAGATACGCAGTATTTT.

The gene calls are TRBV30 and TRBJ2-5; 11 bases match TRBD1. CDR1 is GTSNPN and CDR2 is SVGIG in the germline V gene (reference sequence). Trimming took 0 bases from V and 5 from J; bases not matched to a gene: 8. The CDR3 spans 16 residues. This CDR3 is CAWSVWGQGVRETQYF. DNA of the CDR3: TGTGCCTGGAGTGTATGGGGACAGGGGGTCCGGGAGACCCAGTACTTC.

The chain recombines TRBV19 with TRBJ1-5; 7 bases are shared with TRBD1. This CDR3 has 17 amino acids. Germline CDR1 and CDR2: LNHDA and SQIVND (reference sequence). After removal of 6 bases from V and 1 base from J, the junction contained 12 bases not matched to a gene. The CDR3, as DNA: TGTGCCAGTAGCCCAATCGACAGGGTGGAGAGCAATCAGCCCCAGCATTTT. It translates to CASSPIDRVESNQPQHF.